This TCR beta chain originates from a study of control samples from healthy donors and cancer patients. From germline, CDR1 is SGDLS and CDR2 YYNGEE. V was cut by 3 bases and J by 6 bases, with 22 bases left in between. This CDR3 is 17 amino acids long. Here immunoSEQ multiplex PCR was the method, and the copy in TCRdb shows in-frame clones only, minus some. The table records 60,000 or so clones, 88% of them present only once. This clonotype was sampled from a man aged 45 to 65 in good health. Sequencing used blood. The J gene is TRBJ2-1, the V gene TRBV9; perhaps D is TRBD1 or TRBD2 (5 bases each). The chain's CDR3 is CASSGTLGDARGNEQFF. CDR3 sequence (DNA): TGTGCCAGCAGCGGAACCCTAGGGGACGCGAGGGGCAATGAGCAGTTCTTC.